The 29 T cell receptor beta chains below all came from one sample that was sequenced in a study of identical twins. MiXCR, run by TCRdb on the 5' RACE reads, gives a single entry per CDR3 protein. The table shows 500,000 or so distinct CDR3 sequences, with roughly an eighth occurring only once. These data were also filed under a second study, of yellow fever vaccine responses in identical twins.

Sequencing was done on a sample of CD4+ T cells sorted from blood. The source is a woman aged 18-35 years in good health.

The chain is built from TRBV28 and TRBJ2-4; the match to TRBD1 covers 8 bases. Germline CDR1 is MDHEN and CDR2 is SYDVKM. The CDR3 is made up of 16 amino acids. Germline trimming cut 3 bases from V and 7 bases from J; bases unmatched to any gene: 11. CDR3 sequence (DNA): TGTGCCAGCAGTTTCGTCCAGGGGGCGTCTCGGAACATTCAGTACTTC. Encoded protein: CASSFVQGASRNIQYF.

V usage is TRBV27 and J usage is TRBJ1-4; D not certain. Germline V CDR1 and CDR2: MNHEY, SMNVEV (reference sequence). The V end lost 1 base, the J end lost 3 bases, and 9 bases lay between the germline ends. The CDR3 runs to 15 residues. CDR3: CASSLFGEPNEKLFF. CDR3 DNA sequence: TGTGCCAGCAGTTTATTCGGGGAGCCTAATGAAAAACTGTTTTTT.

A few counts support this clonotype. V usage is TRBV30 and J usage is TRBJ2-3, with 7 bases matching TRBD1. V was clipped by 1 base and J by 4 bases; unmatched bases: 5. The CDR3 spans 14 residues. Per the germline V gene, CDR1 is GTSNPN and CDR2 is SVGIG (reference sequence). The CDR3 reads CAWSEGGEADTQYF. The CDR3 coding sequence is TGTGCCTGGAGTGAAGGGGGCGAGGCAGATACGCAGTATTTT.

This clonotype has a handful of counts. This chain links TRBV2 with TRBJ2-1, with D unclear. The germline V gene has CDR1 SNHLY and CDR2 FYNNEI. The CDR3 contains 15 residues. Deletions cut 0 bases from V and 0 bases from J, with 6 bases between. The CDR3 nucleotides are TGTGCCAGCAGTGAAGCGGTTAGCTCCTACAATGAGCAGTTCTTC. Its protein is CASSEAVSSYNEQFF.

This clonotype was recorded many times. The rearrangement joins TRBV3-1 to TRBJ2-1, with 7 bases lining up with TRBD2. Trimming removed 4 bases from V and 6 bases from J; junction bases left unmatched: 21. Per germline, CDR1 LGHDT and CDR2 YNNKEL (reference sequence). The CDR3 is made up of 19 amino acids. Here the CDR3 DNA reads TGTGCCAGCAGCCCTCAGGTCCAGCAGGGCGGGAGACGGGGCAATGAGCAGTTCTTC. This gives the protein CASSPQVQQGGRRGNEQFF.

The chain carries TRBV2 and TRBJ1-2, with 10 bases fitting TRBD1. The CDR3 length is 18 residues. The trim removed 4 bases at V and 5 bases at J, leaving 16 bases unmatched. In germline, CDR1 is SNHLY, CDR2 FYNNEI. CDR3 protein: CASSALRGQGIVFYGYTF. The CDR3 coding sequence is TGTGCCAGCAGTGCCCTTAGGGGACAGGGGATAGTTTTTTATGGCTACACCTTC.

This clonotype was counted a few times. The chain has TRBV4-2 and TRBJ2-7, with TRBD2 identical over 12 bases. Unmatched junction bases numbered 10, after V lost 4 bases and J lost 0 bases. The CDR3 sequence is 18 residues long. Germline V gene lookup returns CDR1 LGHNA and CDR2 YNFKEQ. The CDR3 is CASSREASGRGNSYEQYF. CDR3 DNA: TGTGCCAGCAGCCGAGAGGCTAGCGGGAGGGGTAACTCCTACGAGCAGTACTTC.

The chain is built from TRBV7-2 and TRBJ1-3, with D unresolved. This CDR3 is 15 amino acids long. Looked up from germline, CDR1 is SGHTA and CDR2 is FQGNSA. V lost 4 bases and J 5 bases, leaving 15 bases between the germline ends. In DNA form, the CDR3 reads TGTGCCAGCAGCTCCGCGGCTCAAAGAAGAAACACCATATATTTT. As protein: CASSSAAQRRNTIYF.

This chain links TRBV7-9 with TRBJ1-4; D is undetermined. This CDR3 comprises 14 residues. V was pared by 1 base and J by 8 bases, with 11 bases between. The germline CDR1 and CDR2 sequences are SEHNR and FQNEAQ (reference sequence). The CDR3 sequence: CASSLEGGGEKLFF. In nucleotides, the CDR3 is TGTGCCAGCAGCTTAGAGGGAGGCGGGGAAAAACTGTTTTTT.

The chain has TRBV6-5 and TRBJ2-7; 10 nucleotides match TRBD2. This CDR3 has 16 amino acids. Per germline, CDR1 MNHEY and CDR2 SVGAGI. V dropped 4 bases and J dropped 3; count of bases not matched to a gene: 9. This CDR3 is CASSLYSSGSVYEQYF. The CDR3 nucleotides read TGTGCCAGCAGTTTATATTCTAGCGGGAGCGTCTACGAGCAGTACTTC.

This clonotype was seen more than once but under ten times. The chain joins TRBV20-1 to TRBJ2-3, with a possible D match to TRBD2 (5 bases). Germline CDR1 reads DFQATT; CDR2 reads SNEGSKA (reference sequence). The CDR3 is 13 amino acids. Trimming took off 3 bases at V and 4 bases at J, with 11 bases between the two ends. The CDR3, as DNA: TGCAGTGCTAGTTTCGGGGATCCAGATACGCAGTATTTT. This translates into CSASFGDPDTQYF.

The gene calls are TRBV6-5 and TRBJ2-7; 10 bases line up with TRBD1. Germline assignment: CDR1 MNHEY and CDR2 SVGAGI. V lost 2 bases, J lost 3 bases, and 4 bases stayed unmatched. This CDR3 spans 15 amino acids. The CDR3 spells CASSYPDRGNYEQYF. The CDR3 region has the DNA TGTGCCAGCAGTTACCCGGACAGGGGGAACTACGAGCAGTACTTC.

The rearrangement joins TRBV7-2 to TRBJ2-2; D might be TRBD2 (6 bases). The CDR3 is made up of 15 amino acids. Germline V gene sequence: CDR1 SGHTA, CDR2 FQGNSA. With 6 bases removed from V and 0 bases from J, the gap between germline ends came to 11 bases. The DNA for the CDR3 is TGTGCCAGCAGGGAGGGGTCTGCGAACACCGGGGAGCTGTTTTTT. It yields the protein CASREGSANTGELFF. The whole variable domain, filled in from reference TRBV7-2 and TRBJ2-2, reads GAGVSQSPSNKVTEKGKDVELRCDPISGHTALYWYRQSLGQGLEFLIYFQGNSAPDKSGLPSDRFSAERTGGSVSTLTIQRTQQEDSAVYLCASREGSANTGELFFGEGSRLTVL.

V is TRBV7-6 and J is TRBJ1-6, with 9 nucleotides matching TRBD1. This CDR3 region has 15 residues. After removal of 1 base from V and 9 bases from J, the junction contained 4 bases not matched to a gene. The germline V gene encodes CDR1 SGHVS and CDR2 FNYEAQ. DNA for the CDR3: TGTGCCAGCAGCTTAGGGGGACAGGGAAGTTCACCCCTCCACTTT. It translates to CASSLGGQGSSPLHF. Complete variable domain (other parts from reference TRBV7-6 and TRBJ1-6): GAGVSQSPRYKVTKRGQDVALRCDPISGHVSLYWYRQALGQGPEFLTYFNYEAQQDKSGLPNDRFSAERPEGSISTLTIQRTEQRDSAMYRCASSLGGQGSSPLHFGNGTRLTVT.

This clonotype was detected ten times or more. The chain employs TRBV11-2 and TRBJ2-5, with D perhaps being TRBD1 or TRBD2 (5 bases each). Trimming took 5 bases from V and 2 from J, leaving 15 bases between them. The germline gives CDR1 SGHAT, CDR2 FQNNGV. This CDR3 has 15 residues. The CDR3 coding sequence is TGTGCCAGCAGCCGGGACGGCAACCCGCAAGAGACCCAGTACTTC. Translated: CASSRDGNPQETQYF.

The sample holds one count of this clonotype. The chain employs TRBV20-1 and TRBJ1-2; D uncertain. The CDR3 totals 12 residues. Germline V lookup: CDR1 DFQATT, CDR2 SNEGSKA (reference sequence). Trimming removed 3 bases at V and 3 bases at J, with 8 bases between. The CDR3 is CSASFGDYGYTF. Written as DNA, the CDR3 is TGCAGTGCTAGTTTCGGGGACTATGGCTACACCTTC.

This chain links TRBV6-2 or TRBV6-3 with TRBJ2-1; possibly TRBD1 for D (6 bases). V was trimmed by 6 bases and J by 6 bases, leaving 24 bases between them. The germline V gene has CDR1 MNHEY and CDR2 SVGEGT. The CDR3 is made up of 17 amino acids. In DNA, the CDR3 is TGTGCCAGCAGGGCCGAGGTACAGGGTAGTTCGAGCAATGAGCAGTTCTTC. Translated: CASRAEVQGSSSNEQFF.

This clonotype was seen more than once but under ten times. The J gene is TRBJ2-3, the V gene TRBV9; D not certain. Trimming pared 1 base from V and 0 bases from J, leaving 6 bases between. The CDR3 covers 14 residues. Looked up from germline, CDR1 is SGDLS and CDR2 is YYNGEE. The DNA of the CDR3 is TGTGCCAGCAGCGTAAGGTGGAGCACAGATACGCAGTATTTT. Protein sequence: CASSVRWSTDTQYF.

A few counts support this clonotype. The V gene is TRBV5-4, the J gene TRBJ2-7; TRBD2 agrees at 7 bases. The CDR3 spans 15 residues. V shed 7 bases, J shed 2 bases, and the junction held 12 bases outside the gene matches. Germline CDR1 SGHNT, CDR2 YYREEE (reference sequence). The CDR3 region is CASGPSSGTPYEQYF. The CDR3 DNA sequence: TGTGCCAGCGGGCCCTCCAGCGGGACCCCCTACGAGCAGTACTTC.

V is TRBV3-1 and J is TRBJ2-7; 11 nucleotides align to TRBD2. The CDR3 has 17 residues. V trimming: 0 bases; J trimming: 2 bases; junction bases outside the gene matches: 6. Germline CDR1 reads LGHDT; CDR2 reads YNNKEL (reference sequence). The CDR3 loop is CASSQDILAGVPYEQYF. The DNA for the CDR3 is TGTGCCAGCAGCCAAGATATACTAGCGGGGGTCCCCTACGAGCAGTACTTC.

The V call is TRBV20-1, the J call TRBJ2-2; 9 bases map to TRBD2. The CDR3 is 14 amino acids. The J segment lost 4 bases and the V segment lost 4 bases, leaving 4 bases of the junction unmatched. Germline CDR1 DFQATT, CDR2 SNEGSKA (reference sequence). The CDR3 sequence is CSATSGRTTGELFF. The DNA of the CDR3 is TGCAGTGCTACAAGCGGGAGGACCACCGGGGAGCTGTTTTTT.

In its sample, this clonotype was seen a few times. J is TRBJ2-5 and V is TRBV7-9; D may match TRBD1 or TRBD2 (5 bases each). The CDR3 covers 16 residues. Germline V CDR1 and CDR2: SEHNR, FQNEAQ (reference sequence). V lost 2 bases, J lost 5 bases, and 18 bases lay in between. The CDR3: CASSLRDPSGRETQYF. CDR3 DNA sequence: TGTGCCAGCAGCTTAAGGGACCCCTCCGGCCGGGAGACCCAGTACTTC.

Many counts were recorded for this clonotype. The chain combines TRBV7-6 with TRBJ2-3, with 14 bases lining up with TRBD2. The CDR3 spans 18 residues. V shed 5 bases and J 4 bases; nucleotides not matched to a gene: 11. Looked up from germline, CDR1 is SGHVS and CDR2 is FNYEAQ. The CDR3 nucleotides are TGTGCCAGCAGCGGGGTAATCCCGGGACTAGCGGGAGCAGATACGCAGTATTTT. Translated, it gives CASSGVIPGLAGADTQYF.

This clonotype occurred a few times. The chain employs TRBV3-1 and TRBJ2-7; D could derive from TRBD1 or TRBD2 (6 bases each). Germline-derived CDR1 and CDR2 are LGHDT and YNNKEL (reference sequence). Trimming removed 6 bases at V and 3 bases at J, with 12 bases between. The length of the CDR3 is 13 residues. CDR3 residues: CASRRGESYEQYF. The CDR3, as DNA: TGTGCCAGCAGAAGGGGGGAAAGCTACGAGCAGTACTTC.

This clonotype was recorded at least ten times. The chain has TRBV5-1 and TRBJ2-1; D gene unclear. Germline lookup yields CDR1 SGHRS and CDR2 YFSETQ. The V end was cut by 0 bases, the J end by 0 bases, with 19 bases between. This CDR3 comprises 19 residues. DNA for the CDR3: TGCGCCAGCAGCTTGGGTGGGGTATCCCCCCAAAGCTCCTACAATGAGCAGTTCTTC. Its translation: CASSLGGVSPQSSYNEQFF. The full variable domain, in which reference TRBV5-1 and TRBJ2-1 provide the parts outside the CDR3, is KAGVTQTPRYLIKTRGQQVTLSCSPISGHRSVSWYQQTPGQGLQFLFEYFSETQRNKGNFPGRFSGRQFSNSRSEMNVSTLELGDSALYLCASSLGGVSPQSSYNEQFFGPGTRLTVL.

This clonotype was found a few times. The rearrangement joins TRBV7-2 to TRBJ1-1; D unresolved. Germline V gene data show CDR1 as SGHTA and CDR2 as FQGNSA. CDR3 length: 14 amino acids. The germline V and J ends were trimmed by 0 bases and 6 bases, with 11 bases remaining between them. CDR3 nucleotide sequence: TGTGCCAGCAGCTTAGCAACAGCTTGGTCTGAAGCTTTCTTT. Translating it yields CASSLATAWSEAFF.

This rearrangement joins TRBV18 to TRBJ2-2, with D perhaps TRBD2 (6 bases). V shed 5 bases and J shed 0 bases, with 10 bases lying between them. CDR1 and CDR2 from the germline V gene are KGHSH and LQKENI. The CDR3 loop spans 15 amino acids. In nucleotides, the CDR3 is TGTGCCAGCTCATTCGGGACTCCGAACACCGGGGAGCTGTTTTTT. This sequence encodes CASSFGTPNTGELFF. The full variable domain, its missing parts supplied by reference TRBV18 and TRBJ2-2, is NAGVMQNPRHLVRRRGQEARLRCSPMKGHSHVYWYRQLPEEGLKFMVYLQKENIIDESGMPKERFSAEFPKEGPSILRIQQVVRGDSAAYFCASSFGTPNTGELFFGEGSRLTVL.

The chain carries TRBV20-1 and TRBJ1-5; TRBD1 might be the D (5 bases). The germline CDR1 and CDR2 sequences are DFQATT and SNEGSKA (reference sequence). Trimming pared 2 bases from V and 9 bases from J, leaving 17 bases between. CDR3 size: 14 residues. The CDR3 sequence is CSARTPGPRRPQHF. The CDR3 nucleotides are TGCAGTGCTAGAACTCCGGGACCGCGAAGGCCCCAGCATTTT.

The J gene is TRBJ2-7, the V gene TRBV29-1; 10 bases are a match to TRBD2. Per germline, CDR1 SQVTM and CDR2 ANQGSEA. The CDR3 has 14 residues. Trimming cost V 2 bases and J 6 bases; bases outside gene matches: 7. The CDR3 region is CSVESSGSSLEQYF. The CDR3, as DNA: TGCAGCGTTGAATCTAGCGGGAGCTCACTCGAGCAGTACTTC.